The entry below gives a single T cell receptor (beta chain) sequence along with its context. This clone was picked up a small number of times. Its antigen is still unknown. No quality values exist for individual bases; no much larger clone is one base distant. TCRbeta CDR3 regions were amplified from genomic DNA using the immunoSEQ Assay, a bias-controlled multiplex PCR. The original pipeline was this. Nucleated cell counts per sample were estimated from amplification of reference gene primers within the assay. Sequence reads were collapsed and filtered to measure the absolute abundance of every unique TCRbeta CDR3 rearrangement. For each sample, productive Simpson clonality was calculated as the square root of Simpson's diversity index over productive rearrangements. The table was pulled from immuneACCESS by TCRdb, which kept in-frame rearrangements only. Such tables lose some clones; where checked, under half of the loss comes from unresolved V genes, and the rest has no known cause. That table is the source of V, J and clone size, and D and trimming were worked out from the DNA. This sample comprises 160,000 or so clones, 70% to 90% of them detected only once. The ten largest account for around 5% of the sample.

The data belong to a study of blood T cell repertoires in COVID-19 (dated by TCRdb to the early 2020s). In terms of the full investigation: Samples covering the acute and convalescent phases of COVID-19 were provided by collaborators in the United States, Italy and Spain. The prospective study material was composed of cDNA or gDNA derived from T cells, B-cell-depleted T cells, or PBMCs. Subjects who had been exposed to COVID-19, were actively infected with it, or had recovered from it provided the deeply sampled blood TCRbeta repertoires that made up the dataset. The repertoires were released in a freely available public database intended as a resource for research on the immune response to SARS-CoV-2. Samples came from the ongoing ImmuneRACE study (first 160 participants) plus 1,254 subjects from 6 global collaborators. The sample metadata nearly always contained a de-identified subject ID, COVID-19 status, age in years and sex. HLA class I and class II types, where available, came from metadata supplied by the sample provider rather than from assay-based typing.

According to the germline V gene (reference sequence), CDR1 reads PRHDT and CDR2 reads FYEKMQ. At the junction V is shortened by 6 bases and J by 4 bases, with 13 bases in between. Taken from cysteine to phenylalanine, the CDR3 has 14 residues. Only the CDR3 region is kept as DNA, spanning 42 bases read in frame from base 1. One collaborating source in Seattle enrolled patients while the patients were actively infected and followed the patients over time throughout the course of disease. Each collaborating institution followed its own protocols to collect whole blood in K2EDTA tubes. For TCRbeta analysis, collaborators shipped samples in one of three forms: frozen whole blood, isolated PBMCs, or DNA extracted from either of those sample types. What the work shows at the level of the full study, not this receptor alone: The quantity of clinical and demographic metadata differed by source and by participant and was supplied without curation.

Specimen: peripheral blood. The receptor's source is a woman between 45 and 65 years old with COVID-19, enrolled during active disease. The rearranged chain carries TRBV13 and TRBJ1-3; the D gene is unclear. Here the CDR3 is given as CASSYGMSGNTIYF. The DNA sequence follows: TGTGCCAGCAGTTACGGGATGAGCGGAAACACCATATATTTT.